Listed here are 9 T cell receptor beta chains from one sample, sequenced in a study of blood T cells in healthy people across ages. The use of a sample-barcoded 5' primer and a J-beta primer mix characterized a second PCR of 7 to 11 cycles. TCRdb processed the 5' RACE reads anew with MiXCR; each CDR3 protein has one entry. The repertoire holds around 790,000 distinct CDR3 sequences, with 40% to 50% as singletons. The sequencing sample was made of blood. The receptors come from a man aged 55 to 70 in good health.

This clonotype was observed a handful of times. The J gene is TRBJ1-2, the V gene TRBV20-1; TRBD1 matches 11 bases. Trimming took 2 bases from V and 13 from J; bases not matched to a gene: 18. CDR1 is DFQATT and CDR2 is SNEGSKA in the germline V gene (reference sequence). The CDR3 has 16 amino acids. The CDR3 here is CSARNTRSGQGGPATF. For the CDR3, the DNA is TGCAGTGCTAGAAATACCCGTTCGGGACAGGGGGGTCCAGCCACCTTC.

This sequence joins TRBV6-5 and TRBJ2-3, with D possibly matching TRBD2 (6 bases). Germline V gene sequence: CDR1 MNHEY, CDR2 SVGAGI. The CDR3 has 17 residues. The V end was cut by 4 bases, the J end by 6 bases, with 23 bases between. As DNA, the CDR3 is TGTGCCAGCAGTTCCAAACTAGCCGATAGGAGGAGGGATACGCAGTATTTT. Protein: CASSSKLADRRRDTQYF.

This clonotype was counted only a few times. The CDR3 DNA sequence: TGTGCCAGCAGTGCACAAAGCGGCAGGGGCTACGAGCAGTACTTC. Encoded protein: CASSAQSGRGYEQYF. The chain couples TRBV2 to TRBJ2-7, with D maybe TRBD1 (6 bases). The germline gives CDR1 SNHLY, CDR2 FYNNEI. CDR3 length: 15 amino acids. V lost 4 bases and J 3 bases, leaving 16 bases between the germline ends.

The chain joins TRBV24-1 to TRBJ2-3; the match to TRBD2 covers 7 bases. The CDR3 is made up of 18 amino acids. Germline CDR1 reads KGHDR; CDR2 reads SFDVKD. V dropped 3 bases and J dropped 3; count of bases not matched to a gene: 14. The CDR3 region is CATSDPRTSGLRTDTQYF. CDR3 coding DNA: TGTGCCACCAGTGATCCCAGGACTAGTGGTCTCAGGACAGATACGCAGTATTTT.

For this clonotype: Mismatch with germline at one junction end may stem from a read error. The chain uses TRBV29-1 and TRBJ1-2, with no clear D. This CDR3 contains 15 residues. CDR1 is SQVTM, CDR2 ANQGSEA, per germline. The CDR3 is CSVEGWARSRYGYTF. CDR3 bases: TGCAGCGTAGAAGGGTGGGCAAGGTCACGGTATGGCTACACCTTC. The full variable domain, in which reference TRBV29-1 and TRBJ1-2 provide the parts outside the CDR3, is SAVISQKPSRDICQRGTSLTIQCQVDSQVTMMFWYRQQPGQSLTLIATANQGSEATYESGFVIDKFPISRPNLTFSTLTVSNMSPEDSSIYLCSVEGWARSRYGYTFGSGTRLTVV.

This clonotype showed up just a few times. This may arise from a read error, as a much more abundant clone is one base away. This chain uses TRBV5-8 with TRBJ2-5, with 9 bases that match TRBD1. The CDR3 covers 15 residues. CDR1 and CDR2 (germline): SGHTS, YDEGEE. CDR3 residues: CASSLGQGGQEIQYF. Here the CDR3 DNA reads TGTGCCAGCAGCTTGGGACAGGGGGGGCAAGAGATCCAGTACTTC.

This clonotype was seen only a few times. The chain combines TRBV7-8 with TRBJ2-3; 14 bases are a match to TRBD2. The CDR3 spans 18 residues. The V gene's germline CDR1 is SGHVS and CDR2 FQNEAQ. The trim removed 5 bases at V and 1 base at J, leaving 8 bases unmatched. The CDR3 spells CASSPTSGGAYGTDTQYF. CDR3 coding DNA: TGTGCCAGCAGCCCGACTAGCGGGGGGGCCTACGGCACAGATACGCAGTATTTT.

This clonotype was detected many times. V usage is TRBV20-1 and J usage is TRBJ1-2; the match to TRBD1 covers 8 bases. The CDR3 runs 11 residues. Per germline, CDR1 DFQATT and CDR2 SNEGSKA (reference sequence). CDR3 in amino acids: CSARTGYGYTF. The CDR3 DNA reads TGCAGCGCCCGGACAGGGTATGGCTACACCTTC.

This clonotype has just a few counts. The chain joins TRBV6-5 to TRBJ1-2; 7 bases agree with TRBD1. CDR3 size: 15 residues. The germline V gene encodes CDR1 MNHEY and CDR2 SVGAGI. V shed 7 bases and J 3 bases; nucleotides not matched to a gene: 11. Here the CDR3 DNA reads TGTGCCAGCAAGGCCCAACCGGGACAGCACTATGGCTACACCTTC. The encoded protein is CASKAQPGQHYGYTF.